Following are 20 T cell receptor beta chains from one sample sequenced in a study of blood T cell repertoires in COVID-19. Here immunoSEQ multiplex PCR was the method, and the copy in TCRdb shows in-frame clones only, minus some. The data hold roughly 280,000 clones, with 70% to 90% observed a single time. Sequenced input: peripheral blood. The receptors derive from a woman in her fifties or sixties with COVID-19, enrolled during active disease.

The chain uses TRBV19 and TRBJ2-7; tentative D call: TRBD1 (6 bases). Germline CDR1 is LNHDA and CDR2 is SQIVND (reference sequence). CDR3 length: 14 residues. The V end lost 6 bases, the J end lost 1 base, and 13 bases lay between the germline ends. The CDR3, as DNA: TGTGCCAGTAGAGCCGCCAGGGGATCCTACGAGCAGTACTTC. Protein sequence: CASRAARGSYEQYF.

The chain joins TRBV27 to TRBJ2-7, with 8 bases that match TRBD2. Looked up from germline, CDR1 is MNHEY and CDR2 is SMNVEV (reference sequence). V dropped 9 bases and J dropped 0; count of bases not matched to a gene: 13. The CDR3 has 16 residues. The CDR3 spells CARISSGCGSSYEQYF. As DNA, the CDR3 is TGTGCCAGGATATCTAGCGGGTGCGGGAGCTCCTACGAGCAGTACTTC.

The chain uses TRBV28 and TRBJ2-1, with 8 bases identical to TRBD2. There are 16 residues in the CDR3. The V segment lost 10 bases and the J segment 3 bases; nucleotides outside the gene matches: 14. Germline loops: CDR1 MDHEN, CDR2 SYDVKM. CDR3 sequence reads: CATGGIAGIIYNEQFF. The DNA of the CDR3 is TGTGCCACCGGGGGGATAGCGGGGATAATCTACAATGAGCAGTTCTTC.

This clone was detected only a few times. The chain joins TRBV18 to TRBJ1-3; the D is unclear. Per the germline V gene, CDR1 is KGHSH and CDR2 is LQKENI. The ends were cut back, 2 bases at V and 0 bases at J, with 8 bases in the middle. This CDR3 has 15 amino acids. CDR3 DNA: TGTGCCAGCTCACCAGCGGGCGCCTCTGGAAACACCATATATTTT. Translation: CASSPAGASGNTIYF. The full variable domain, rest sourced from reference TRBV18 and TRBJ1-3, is NAGVMQNPRHLVRRRGQEARLRCSPMKGHSHVYWYRQLPEEGLKFMVYLQKENIIDESGMPKERFSAEFPKEGPSILRIQQVVRGDSAAYFCASSPAGASGNTIYFGEGSWLTVV.

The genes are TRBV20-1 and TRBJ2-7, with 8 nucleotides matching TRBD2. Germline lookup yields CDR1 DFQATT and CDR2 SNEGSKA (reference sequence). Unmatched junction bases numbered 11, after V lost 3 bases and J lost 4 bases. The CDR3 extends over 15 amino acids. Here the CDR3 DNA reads TGCAGTGCTAGTCACCCGGCGGGAGGCCTGTACGAGCAGTACTTC. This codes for CSASHPAGGLYEQYF.

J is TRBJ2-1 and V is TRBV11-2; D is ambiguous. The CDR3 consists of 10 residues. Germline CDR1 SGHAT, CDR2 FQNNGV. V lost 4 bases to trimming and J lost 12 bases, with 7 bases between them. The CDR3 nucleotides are TGTGCCAGCAGCTCGATCGGGCAGTTCTTC. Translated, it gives CASSSIGQFF.

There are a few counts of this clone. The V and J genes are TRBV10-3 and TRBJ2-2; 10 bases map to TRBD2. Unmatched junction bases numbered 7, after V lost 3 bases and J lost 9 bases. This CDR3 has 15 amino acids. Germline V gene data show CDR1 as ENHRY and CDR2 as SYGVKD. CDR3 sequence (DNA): TGTGCCATCAGTGATACGCTAGCGGGAGTACGGGAGCTGTTTTTT. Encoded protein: CAISDTLAGVRELFF.

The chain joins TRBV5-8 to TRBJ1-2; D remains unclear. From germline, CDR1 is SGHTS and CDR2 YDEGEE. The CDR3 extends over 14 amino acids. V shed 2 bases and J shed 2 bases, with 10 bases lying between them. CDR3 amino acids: CASSFMGRNYGYTF. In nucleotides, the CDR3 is TGTGCCAGCAGCTTCATGGGGAGAAACTATGGCTACACCTTC. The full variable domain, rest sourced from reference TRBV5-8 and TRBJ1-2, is EAGVTQSPTHLIKTRGQQATLRCSPISGHTSVYWYQQALGLGLQFLLWYDEGEERNRGNFPPRFSGRQFPNYSSELNVNALELEDSALYLCASSFMGRNYGYTFGSGTRLTVV.

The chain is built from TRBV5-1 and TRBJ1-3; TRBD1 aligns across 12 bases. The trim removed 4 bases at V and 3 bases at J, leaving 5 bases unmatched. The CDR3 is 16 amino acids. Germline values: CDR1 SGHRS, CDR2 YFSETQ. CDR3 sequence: CASSPGQGAGGNTIYF. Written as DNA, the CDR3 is TGCGCCAGCAGCCCGGGACAGGGGGCCGGTGGAAACACCATATATTTT.

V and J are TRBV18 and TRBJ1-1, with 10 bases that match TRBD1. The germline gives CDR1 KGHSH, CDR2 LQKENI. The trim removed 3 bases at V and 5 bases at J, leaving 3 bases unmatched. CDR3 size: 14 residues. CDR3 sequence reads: CASSPRDRGTEAFF. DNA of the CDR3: TGTGCCAGCTCACCCCGGGACAGGGGAACTGAAGCTTTCTTT.

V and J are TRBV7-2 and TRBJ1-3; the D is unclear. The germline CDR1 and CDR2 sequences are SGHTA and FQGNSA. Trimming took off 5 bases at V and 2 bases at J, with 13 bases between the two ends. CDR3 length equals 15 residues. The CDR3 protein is CASSTQTLAGNTIYF. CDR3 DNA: TGTGCCAGCAGCACTCAAACCCTGGCTGGAAACACCATATATTTT.

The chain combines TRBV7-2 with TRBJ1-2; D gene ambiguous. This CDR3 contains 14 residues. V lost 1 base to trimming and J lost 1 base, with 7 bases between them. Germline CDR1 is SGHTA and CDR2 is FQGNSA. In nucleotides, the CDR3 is TGTGCCAGCAGCTTAGTACAGCTTAACTATGGCTACACCTTC. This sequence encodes CASSLVQLNYGYTF.

CDR3 sequence: CASSPTGVNYEQYF. CDR3 DNA sequence: TGTGCCAGCAGCCCTACAGGAGTGAACTACGAGCAGTACTTC. The rearrangement joins TRBV28 to TRBJ2-7, with D perhaps matching TRBD1 (5 bases). The CDR3 is made up of 14 amino acids. Between the trimmed V and J ends, which lost 6 bases and 3 bases, there was a span of 15 bases. Germline lookup yields CDR1 MDHEN and CDR2 SYDVKM.

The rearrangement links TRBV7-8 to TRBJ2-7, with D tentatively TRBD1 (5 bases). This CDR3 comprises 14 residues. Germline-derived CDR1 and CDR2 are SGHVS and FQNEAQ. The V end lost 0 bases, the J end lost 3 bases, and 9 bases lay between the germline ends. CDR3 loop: CASSLAQGYYEQYF. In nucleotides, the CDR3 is TGTGCCAGCAGCTTAGCGCAGGGCTACTACGAGCAGTACTTC.

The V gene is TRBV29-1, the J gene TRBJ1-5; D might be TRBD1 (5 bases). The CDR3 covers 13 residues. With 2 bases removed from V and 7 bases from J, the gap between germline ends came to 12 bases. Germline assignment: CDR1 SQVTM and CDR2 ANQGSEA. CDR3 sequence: CSVETGGGQPQHF. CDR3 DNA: TGCAGCGTTGAAACGGGGGGTGGGCAGCCCCAGCATTTT.

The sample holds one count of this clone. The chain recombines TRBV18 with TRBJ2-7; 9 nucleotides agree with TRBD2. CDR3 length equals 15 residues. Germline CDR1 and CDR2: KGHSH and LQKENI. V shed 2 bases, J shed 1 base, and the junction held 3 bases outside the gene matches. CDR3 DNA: TGTGCCAGCTCACCAGCGACTAGCGGATCCTACGAGCAGTACTTC. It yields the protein CASSPATSGSYEQYF.

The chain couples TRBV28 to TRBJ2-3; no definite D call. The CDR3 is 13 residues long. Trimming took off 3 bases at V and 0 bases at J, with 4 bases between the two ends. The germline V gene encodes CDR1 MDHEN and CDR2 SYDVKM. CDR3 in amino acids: CASSFRSTDTQYF. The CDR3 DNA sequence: TGTGCCAGCAGTTTCCGTAGCACAGATACGCAGTATTTT.

CDR3 in DNA: TGTGCCAGTAGTCTCCCGGGAAGGAGGGAACAGCCCCAGCATTTT. Translation: CASSLPGRREQPQHF. This chain links TRBV19 with TRBJ1-5; D is undetermined. Trimming cost V 5 bases and J 7 bases, with 18 bases left between them. Germline V gene data show CDR1 as LNHDA and CDR2 as SQIVND (reference sequence). There are 15 residues in the CDR3.

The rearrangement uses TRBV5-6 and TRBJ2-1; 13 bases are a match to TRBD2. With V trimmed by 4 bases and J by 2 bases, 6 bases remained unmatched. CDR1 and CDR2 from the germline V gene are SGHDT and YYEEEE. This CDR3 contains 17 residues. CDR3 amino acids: CASSLTSGGYTYNEQFF. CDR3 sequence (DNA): TGTGCCAGCAGCCTGACTAGCGGGGGGTATACCTACAATGAGCAGTTCTTC.

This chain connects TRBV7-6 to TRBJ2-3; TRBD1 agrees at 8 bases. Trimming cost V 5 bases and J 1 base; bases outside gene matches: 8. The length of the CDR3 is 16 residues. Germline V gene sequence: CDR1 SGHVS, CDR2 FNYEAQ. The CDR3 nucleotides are TGTGCCAGCAGCCGCACAGGGGGTCGGGGCACAGATACGCAGTATTTT. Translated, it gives CASSRTGGRGTDTQYF.